A selection of T cell receptor beta chains follows, all from one sample in a study of shared clonotypes between healthy human individuals. The data were produced by immunoSEQ multiplex PCR, yet TCRdb's version contains in-frame clones alone and is incomplete. The repertoire holds over 700,000 clones, 55% to 75% seen once, with around 1.8% in the top ten. Sequenced: memory CD4+ T cells sorted from blood. These receptors came from a woman younger than 45 in good health. Each CDR3 is given without its conserved first and last residue.

TRBV13	TRBJ1-1	ASSFAGAEAF
TRBV4-2	TRBJ2-2	ASSLASSGSLLGELF
TRBV2	TRBJ2-7	ASSPQASGTKQY
TRBV7-9	TRBJ1-2	ASSFSGGKGIVGYT
TRBV6-6	TRBJ2-1	ASSSGTSRDHNEQF
TRBV25-1	TRBJ2-3	ASSLKPGTEMSTDTQY
TRBV25-1	TRBJ1-2	ASSGHTGTGESNYGYT
TRBV2	TRBJ2-7	ASRGLAGGLISYEQY
TRBV29-1	TRBJ1-1	SAPGGHTEAF
TRBV9	TRBJ1-1	ASSSGGNTEAF
TRBV7-9	TRBJ2-3	ASSSRTSGRGDTQY
TRBV28	TRBJ2-1	ASSLGDRGLGFDEQF
TRBV11-3	TRBJ1-2	ASSLGGQSPNYGYT
TRBV6-1	TRBJ2-7	ASTPSYLAGLI